This TCR beta chain originates from a study of blood T cell repertoires in COVID-19. Study summary: Some COVID-19 samples were acute and others convalescent; all came from the United States, Italy and Spain. T cells, B-cell-depleted T cells, or PBMCs supplied cDNA or gDNA.

V shed 6 bases and J 10 bases; nucleotides not matched to a gene: 7. The germline gives CDR1 SGHRS, CDR2 YFSETQ. The CDR3 totals 13 residues. Original methodology: Nucleated cell counts were estimated from reference gene primer amplification. Generated by immunoSEQ multiplex PCR, the TCRdb table keeps only in-frame clones and is missing some. That table furnishes V, J and clone size, whereas the DNA furnished D and trimming. This repertoire shows about 86,000 clones, more than 65% found once; its top ten account for approximately 10%. The J gene is TRBJ2-1, the V gene TRBV5-1; 10 bases align to TRBD2. The sequence was collected from a man between 65 and 85 years old with acute or convalescent COVID-19. Sequenced: peripheral blood. CDR3 protein: CASKRLAGEEQFF. The CDR3, as DNA: TGCGCCAGCAAACGGCTAGCGGGGGAGGAGCAGTTCTTC.